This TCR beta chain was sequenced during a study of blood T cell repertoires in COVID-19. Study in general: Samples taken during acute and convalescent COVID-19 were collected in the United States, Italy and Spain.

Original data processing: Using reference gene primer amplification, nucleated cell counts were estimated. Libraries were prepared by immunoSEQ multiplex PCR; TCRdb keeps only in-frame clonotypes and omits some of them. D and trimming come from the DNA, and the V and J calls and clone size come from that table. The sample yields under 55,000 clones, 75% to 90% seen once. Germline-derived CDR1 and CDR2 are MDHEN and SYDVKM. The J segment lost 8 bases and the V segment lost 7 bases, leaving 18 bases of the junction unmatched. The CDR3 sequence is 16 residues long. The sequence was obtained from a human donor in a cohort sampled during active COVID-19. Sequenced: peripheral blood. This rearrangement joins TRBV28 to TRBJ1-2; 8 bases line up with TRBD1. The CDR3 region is CASKYPRRAGGAGYTF. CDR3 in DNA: TGTGCCAGCAAGTACCCCAGGAGGGCAGGGGGCGCCGGCTACACCTTC.